The 24 T cell receptor beta chains reported below all come from one sample, sequenced in a study of CD8+ T cells in alopecia areata. Treatment given: oral pan-JAK inhibitor, 5-10 mg twice daily. Isolated RNA was reverse transcribed into cDNA used as the sequencing template. TCRdb keeps only in-frame clones here, not all; method: immunoSEQ multiplex PCR. Of 150,000 to 200,000 clones detected, about 61% appear once; the ten largest clones hold more than 15%. The sequences come from CD4+ T cells sorted from blood, collected at approximately week 56, from a patient treated with tofacitinib. These receptors were taken from a human donor with alopecia areata.

This clone was detected a few times. The chain recombines TRBV18 with TRBJ2-1; D might be TRBD1 (5 bases). The CDR3 contains 14 residues. V dropped 4 bases and J dropped 5 bases, with 12 bases sitting between them. The germline V gene has CDR1 KGHSH and CDR2 LQKENI. CDR3 residues: CASSLVAGNNEQFF. The CDR3 region has the DNA TGTGCCAGCTCACTCGTAGCAGGGAACAATGAGCAGTTCTTC.

Remarks on this clone: A junction boundary mismatches the germline segment, possibly from a read error. The V gene is TRBV30, the J gene TRBJ2-7; D gene ambiguous. Looked up from germline, CDR1 is GTSNPN and CDR2 is SVGIG (reference sequence). CDR3 length: 12 amino acids. CDR3 DNA sequence: TGTGCCTGGAGTCTACCCTCCGACGAGCAGTACTTC. Amino acid sequence: CAWSLPSDEQYF.

This clone was counted only a few times. The chain has TRBV2 and TRBJ1-2; no firm D call. In germline, CDR1 is SNHLY, CDR2 FYNNEI. Trimming removed 2 bases at V and 2 bases at J, with 9 bases between. This CDR3 region has 14 residues. The CDR3 spells CASSEPGFNYGYTF. CDR3 DNA: TGTGCCAGCAGTGAACCGGGGTTCAACTATGGCTACACCTTC.

This clone was seen a few times. This rearrangement joins TRBV6-5 to TRBJ2-7; unclear D gene. This CDR3 spans 11 amino acids. The V end lost 11 bases, the J end lost 0 bases, and 8 bases lay between the germline ends. The germline gives CDR1 MNHEY, CDR2 SVGAGI. The CDR3 sequence is CAVWSSYEQYF. Here the CDR3 DNA reads TGTGCCGTGTGGAGCTCCTACGAGCAGTACTTC.

This clone was observed a handful of times. This sequence joins TRBV27 and TRBJ1-2; possibly TRBD1 for D (5 bases). The CDR3 runs to 13 residues. CDR1 is MNHEY and CDR2 is SMNVEV in the germline V gene (reference sequence). V lost 0 bases, J lost 8 bases, and 10 bases lay in between. CDR3 nucleotide sequence: TGTGCCAGCAGTTTATCCGGCAGGGAAGGCTACACCTTC. This translates into CASSLSGREGYTF.

In its sample, this clone was seen a few times. The rearrangement uses TRBV11-2 and TRBJ2-7; D perhaps matches TRBD2 (6 bases). The germline V and J ends were trimmed by 4 bases and 3 bases, with 13 bases remaining between them. Germline-derived CDR1 and CDR2 are SGHAT and FQNNGV. The CDR3 totals 14 residues. The CDR3 coding sequence is TGTGCCAGCAGCTCGCGGGACGGCGGCTACGAGCAGTACTTC. Translation gives CASSSRDGGYEQYF.

The rearrangement uses TRBV25-1 and TRBJ2-1; 9 bases agree with TRBD2. Germline CDR1 reads MGHDK; CDR2 reads SYGVNS. The CDR3 extends over 18 amino acids. The V and J ends lost 1 base and 4 bases, in that order; junction bases with no gene match: 11. The CDR3 DNA is TGTGCCAGCAGTGAATGGGGAAGTAGCGGGGGCCAGTACAATGAGCAGTTCTTC. Residues: CASSEWGSSGGQYNEQFF.

This clone showed up just a few times. The V call is TRBV6-6, the J call TRBJ1-6, with D possibly being TRBD1 (5 bases). The CDR3 length is 16 residues. Germline CDR1 is MNHNY and CDR2 is SVGAGI (reference sequence). The germline V and J ends were trimmed by 2 bases and 5 bases, with 13 bases remaining between them. The CDR3 here is CASSYHSRQNNSPLHF. Written as DNA, the CDR3 is TGTGCCAGCAGTTACCACTCAAGACAGAATAATTCACCCCTCCACTTT.

CDR3 in DNA: TGCAGCGTTGAGAGTCGGTTCAGTCAAGAGACCCAGTACTTC. Translating gives CSVESRFSQETQYF. The J gene is TRBJ2-5, the V gene TRBV29-1; D not resolved. From germline, CDR1 is SQVTM and CDR2 ANQGSEA. Trimming removed 3 bases from V and 2 bases from J, with 13 bases in between. The CDR3 extends over 14 amino acids.

The chain recombines TRBV29-1 with TRBJ2-4; D possibly matches TRBD1 or TRBD2 (5 bases each). This CDR3 comprises 20 residues. Germline V gives CDR1 SQVTM, CDR2 ANQGSEA. V was pared by 0 bases and J by 0 bases, with 24 bases between. The CDR3 coding sequence is TGCAGCGTTGAAGAGCTTACTGGGGGATCCCAAACCATAGCCAAAAACATTCAGTACTTC. It yields the protein CSVEELTGGSQTIAKNIQYF.

The V gene is TRBV6-1, the J gene TRBJ2-1; D may match TRBD1 or TRBD2 (5 bases each). The germline gives CDR1 MNHNS, CDR2 SASEGT. The CDR3 is 15 residues long. V was clipped by 6 bases and J by 5 bases, with 17 bases between them. The CDR3 nucleotides read TGTGCCAGCAGCCGGGACGGCCTGGCTAACAATGAGCAGTTCTTC. As protein: CASSRDGLANNEQFF.

The sample holds a few counts of this clone. The chain has TRBV29-1 and TRBJ2-1; tentative D call: TRBD2 (5 bases). CDR1 and CDR2 (germline): SQVTM, ANQGSEA. Trimming took off 2 bases at V and 9 bases at J, with 14 bases between the two ends. The CDR3 runs 13 residues. CDR3 coding DNA: TGCAGCGTTGAAAGATCTGGAGGACTTGAGCAGTTCTTC. This codes for CSVERSGGLEQFF.

In DNA, the CDR3 is TGCAGCGCCAAAGGGGGGGGCCCTGGGGCCAACGTCCTGACTTTC. This codes for CSAKGGGPGANVLTF. V gene TRBV29-1 combines with J gene TRBJ2-6, with D possibly TRBD2 on 7 matching bases. Per germline, CDR1 SQVTM and CDR2 ANQGSEA. Trimming cost V 7 bases and J 2 bases, with 15 bases left between them. CDR3 size: 15 residues.

The chain recombines TRBV6-1 with TRBJ2-3, with unresolved D. The V gene's germline CDR1 is MNHNS and CDR2 SASEGT. V lost 7 bases and J 2 bases, leaving 16 bases between the germline ends. The CDR3 contains 15 residues. The CDR3 DNA sequence: TGTGCCAGCATCAACGTGAAAGTGTTCACAGATACGCAGTATTTT. This encodes CASINVKVFTDTQYF.

The chain is built from TRBV30 and TRBJ1-2; 7 nucleotides align to TRBD1. V lost 3 bases and J lost 0; bases outside the gene matches: 7. The CDR3 has 15 residues. Germline V gene data show CDR1 as GTSNPN and CDR2 as SVGIG (reference sequence). This CDR3 is CAWRGTAIANYGYTF. The CDR3, as DNA: TGTGCCTGGAGAGGGACAGCAATTGCTAACTATGGCTACACCTTC.

This clone was detected only a few times. Written as DNA, the CDR3 is TGTGCCAGCAGCTTAGCGGTAGCGGGGAAAGGCGTTCAGTACTTC. Translated: CASSLAVAGKGVQYF. The chain links TRBV7-8 to TRBJ2-4; 8 nucleotides match TRBD2. Per the germline V gene, CDR1 is SGHVS and CDR2 is FQNEAQ. V was pared by 0 bases and J by 11 bases, with 9 bases of the junction left unmatched. The length of the CDR3 is 15 residues.

This clone appeared a few times. The chain has TRBV13 and TRBJ2-7; D unresolved. CDR1 and CDR2 from the germline V gene are PRHDT and FYEKMQ (reference sequence). Trimming shortened V by 8 bases and J by 7 bases, and 6 bases separated the two germline ends. The CDR3 contains 9 residues. The chain's CDR3 is CASWSEQYF. CDR3 coding DNA: TGTGCCAGCTGGAGTGAGCAGTACTTC.

This rearrangement joins TRBV7-2 to TRBJ2-1, with 7 bases fitting TRBD2. The V gene end was trimmed by 0 bases and the J gene end by 7 bases; junction bases not matched to a gene: 0. Germline lookup yields CDR1 SGHTA and CDR2 FQGNSA. This CDR3 is built from 13 residues. The CDR3 region is CASSLARGNEQFF. The CDR3 nucleotides are TGTGCCAGCAGCTTAGCGCGGGGGAATGAGCAGTTCTTC.

The J gene is TRBJ1-1, the V gene TRBV25-1, with unresolved D. V lost 2 bases to trimming and J lost 4 bases, with 11 bases between them. The CDR3 totals 14 residues. Per the germline V gene, CDR1 is MGHDK and CDR2 is SYGVNS. The CDR3, as DNA: TGTGCCAGCAGTGAAGGTCTGGGAACCACTGAAGCTTTCTTT. It is translated as CASSEGLGTTEAFF.

The V and J genes are TRBV18 and TRBJ1-2; unclear D gene. CDR1 KGHSH and CDR2 LQKENI come from the germline V gene. V gave up 4 bases and J gave up 4 bases, with 16 bases separating them. The CDR3 runs to 15 residues. The CDR3 reads CASSLEIGSAYGYTF. The CDR3 DNA sequence: TGTGCCAGCTCACTAGAGATAGGCTCTGCCTATGGCTACACCTTC.

This clone was detected a few times. The chain combines TRBV23-1 with TRBJ1-2; 7 bases map to TRBD1. TRBV23-1 is an ORF for which the function is uncertain. The CDR3 is made up of 16 amino acids. Germline trimming cut 4 bases from V and 3 bases from J; bases unmatched to any gene: 11. The chain's CDR3 is CASSRPHDRAYYGYTF. In DNA, the CDR3 is TGCGCCAGCAGTCGACCGCATGACAGGGCTTACTATGGCTACACCTTC.

This clone has a handful of counts. The CDR3 is CASSPLLRGAIDEQFF. CDR3 DNA: TGTGCCAGCTCACCCCTTTTGCGGGGGGCCATCGATGAGCAGTTCTTC. The chain is built from TRBV18 and TRBJ2-1; 8 positions match TRBD2. The CDR3 runs to 16 residues. CDR1 is KGHSH and CDR2 is LQKENI in the germline V gene. The trim removed 3 bases at V and 8 bases at J, leaving 12 bases unmatched.

This clone was picked up a small number of times. V gene TRBV21-1 combines with J gene TRBJ2-3; no DNA check was done on the table's D call, TRBD2. TRBV21-1 is a pseudogene segment. The CDR3 totals 16 residues. CDR3 protein: CASSKWLAGVTDTQYF. In nucleotides, the CDR3 is TGTGCCAGCAGCAAATGGCTAGCGGGGGTCACAGATACGCAGTATTTT.

The CDR3 bases are TGTGCCAGCAGCTTAGCCCCCAGCTCCTACGAGCAGTACTTC. Protein: CASSLAPSSYEQYF. The rearrangement uses TRBV7-2 and TRBJ2-7; D is uncertain. Germline V gene lookup returns CDR1 SGHTA and CDR2 FQGNSA. Between the trimmed V and J ends, which lost 0 bases and 0 bases, there was a span of 6 bases. The CDR3 covers 14 residues.